These 7 T cell receptor beta chains share one sample of origin, sequenced in a study of tumor and adjacent non-tumor tissue in lung cancer. No cell sorting was done before RNA was extracted from the tissue. A modified ARM-PCR protocol with three rounds of nested PCR amplified TCRbeta. TCRdb processed the multiplex PCR reads anew with MiXCR; each CDR3 protein has one entry. The repertoire consists of some 100,000 distinct CDR3 sequences, with approximately 71% occurring once and the leading ten covering 37%. Material: lung tumor tissue. The receptors derive from a woman in her sixties or seventies with non-small cell lung cancer.

Of note for this clonotype: This may arise from a read error, as a much more abundant clone is one base away. Given the absence of the conserved phenylalanine or tryptophan at the CDR3 end, a read error is likely. This rearrangement joins TRBV12-3 or TRBV12-4 to TRBJ1-1; D may be TRBD1 (6 bases). Trimming cost V 6 bases and J 2 bases, with 13 bases left between them. This CDR3 region has 14 residues. This CDR3 is CASSPTGHNTEAFC. CDR3 nucleotide sequence: TGTGCCAGCAGCCCCACAGGGCATAACACTGAAGCTTTCTGT.

This clonotype was detected only a few times. This sequence may be a read error, since a much larger clone differs from it by one base. This sequence joins TRBV6-2 or TRBV6-3 and TRBJ1-1; D call uncertain. The CDR3 consists of 14 residues. Germline values: CDR1 MNHEY, CDR2 SVGEGT. CDR3 in amino acids: CPSSFPLMNTEAFF. CDR3 nucleotides: TGTCCCAGCAGCTTCCCCCTCATGAACACTGAAGCTTTCTTT.

Details on this clonotype: A read error may be the cause here, since a much bigger clone is one base away. This chain connects TRBV12-3 or TRBV12-4 to TRBJ1-5; D is uncertain. The V end was cut by 1 base, the J end by 3 bases, with 7 bases between. The CDR3 is made up of 14 amino acids. DNA of the CDR3: TGTGCCAGCAGTTTAGGGTTAATCAATCAGCCCCAGCATTTT. Its translation: CASSLGLINQPQHF.

A remark on this clonotype: A much larger clone is a single base away; this may be a read error. The chain is built from TRBV18 and TRBJ2-3, with D maybe TRBD1 (6 bases). Per the germline V gene, CDR1 is KGHSH and CDR2 is LQKENI. The CDR3 is 14 amino acids. DNA for the CDR3: TGTGCCAACTCACCACCAGGGGTCGGAGATACGCAGTATTTT. Its protein product is CANSPPGVGDTQYF.

As for this clonotype: One end of the junction is discordant with germline, which a read error may explain. CDR3 sequence (DNA): TGCAACGTTGGTCCCGATTGGACAGGGTTTGAAGCCTTCTTT. This sequence encodes CNVGPDWTGFEAFF. V and J are TRBV29-1 and TRBJ1-1; TRBD1 matches at 8 bases. There are 14 residues in the CDR3. Germline-derived CDR1 and CDR2 are SQVTM and ANQGSEA.

The chain joins TRBV5-5 to TRBJ1-4; tentative D call: TRBD1 (6 bases). The CDR3 contains 15 residues. Deletions cut 4 bases from V and 9 bases from J, with 19 bases between. Germline V gene data show CDR1 as SGHKS and CDR2 as YYEKEE (reference sequence). Written as DNA, the CDR3 is TGTGCCAGCAGCCCGACACAGGGCGAGGGTAAAAAACTGTTTTTT. It specifies CASSPTQGEGKKLFF.

Concerning this clonotype itself: The junction departs from germline at one end; a sequencing error may be responsible. The chain is built from TRBV12-3 or TRBV12-4 and TRBJ1-5; 10 bases are shared with TRBD1. The CDR3 loop spans 16 amino acids. This CDR3 is CASSRTGGSGNQPLYF. The CDR3 bases are TGTGCCAGCAGTCGGACAGGGGGATCGGGCAATCAGCCCCTGTATTTT.